This T cell receptor (beta chain) was sequenced during a study of T cell responses to AZD1222 COVID-19 vaccine. Unmatched junction bases numbered 9, after V lost 3 bases and J lost 8 bases. From germline, CDR1 is KGHSH and CDR2 LQKENI. This CDR3 comprises 15 residues. The assay was immunoSEQ multiplex PCR, and TCRdb's table has in-frame clones only and misses some. The sample comprises some 130,000 clones, 85% to 95% of which are singletons, and 6.5% to 8.5% rests with the top ten. This TCR was recovered from an adult who received the AZD1222 COVID-19 vaccine. Sequenced here: peripheral blood, sampled 28 days after the second AZD1222 dose. The chain combines TRBV18 with TRBJ1-4, with 7 bases lining up with TRBD1. CDR3: CASSPSTGVGEKLFF. The CDR3 DNA reads TGTGCCAGCTCACCTTCAACAGGGGTAGGCGAAAAACTGTTTTTT.